The subject of this entry is one T cell receptor beta chain. The sample originates from a study of T cell responses to AZD1222 COVID-19 vaccine. Assay: immunoSEQ multiplex PCR; the TCRdb copy retains only in-frame clones and omits some. The sample contains approximately 170,000 clones, around 87% of which appear only once. The CDR3 runs 15 residues. The junction had 5 bases not matched to a gene; V was cut back by 6 bases and J by 0 bases. Germline V lookup: CDR1 LNHDA, CDR2 SQIVND (reference sequence). This chain links TRBV19 with TRBJ2-1; 7 bases line up with TRBD1. The source material was peripheral blood, sampled on day 0 of AZD1222 vaccination. The sequence was collected from an adult in good health. As DNA, the CDR3 is TGTGCCAGTAGGGATCCAGGGGGCTCCTACAATGAGCAGTTCTTC. Translation: CASRDPGGSYNEQFF.